This T cell receptor beta chain derives from a study of T cell clonotyping in hematopoietic cell transplantation. General study results and limits: Pathologically expanded recipient clonotypes increased progressively from day 30 to day 180 as diversity fell.

Profiled with immunoSEQ multiplex PCR; TCRdb holds only in-frame clones, not every one. The sample yields 6,000 to 7,000 clones, 65% to 85% seen once. V was pared by 10 bases and J by 8 bases, with 17 bases of the junction left unmatched. The CDR3 runs to 15 residues. CDR1 and CDR2 from the germline V gene are ENHRY and SYGVKD. Note on this clone: Antigen: not known.

This clonotype was sampled from a female patient in her 30s who had an allogeneic stem cell transplant, so the T cells may come from the graft donor. Some clones in this sample may be carry-over from other donors' samples. The specimen was PBMCs, collected 100 days after allogeneic stem cell transplant. This chain links TRBV10-3 with TRBJ2-1; 7 bases line up with TRBD1. The CDR3 sequence: CATTPTGTEVDEQFF. Written as DNA, the CDR3 is TGTGCCACCACCCCCACCGGGACAGAGGTCGATGAGCAGTTCTTC.